This TCR beta chain was sequenced in a study of T-cell reconstitution after alpha-beta-depleted transplantation in children. The authors prepared the TCRbeta library with unique molecular identifiers. Each CDR3 protein gets one entry after TCRdb re-called the PCR reads with MiXCR. The table has approximately 420,000 distinct CDR3 sequences, 9.5% to 13% seen once. Trimming removed 4 bases at V and 5 bases at J, with 18 bases between. The CDR3 is 16 amino acids. Germline V CDR1 and CDR2: SGHRS, YFSETQ. J is TRBJ2-2 and V is TRBV5-1; a possible D gene is TRBD1 (6 bases). The source was PBMCs from the stem cell graft donor, collected from the stem cell graft. The source is a human donor who donated a stem cell graft to a child with acute myeloid leukemia. The CDR3 loop is CASSLKGGPGTGELFF. Here the CDR3 DNA reads TGCGCCAGCAGCCTGAAAGGGGGTCCAGGAACCGGGGAGCTGTTTTTT.